The 17 T cell receptor beta chains given below trace back to one sample, sequenced in a study of early T cells in non-severe SARS-CoV-2 infection. TCRdb called the 5' RACE reads again in MiXCR, with one record for every CDR3 protein. The sample lists about 60,000 distinct CDR3 sequences; 20% to 25% were seen once. Sequencing used whole blood, obtained at baseline. These receptors were collected from an adult who was a healthcare worker with PCR-confirmed SARS-CoV-2 infection or an uninfected control (not recorded which).

This clonotype was observed a few times. The chain uses TRBV3-1 and TRBJ1-1; D call uncertain. Germline V gene sequence: CDR1 LGHDT, CDR2 YNNKEL (reference sequence). The V gene lost 4 bases and the J gene lost 5 bases, with 26 bases spanning the gap. The CDR3 has 18 residues. The CDR3 nucleotides are TGTGCCAGCAGCCCTAACGGAAGCAGGAGAAGACCTGGGACTGAAGCTTTCTTT. This translates into CASSPNGSRRRPGTEAFF.

This clonotype has a count of ten or more. CDR3 DNA sequence: TGCAGTGCCGTGACAGGGGGCGCTCGGAACATTCAGTACTTC. The encoded protein is CSAVTGGARNIQYF. The chain recombines TRBV20-1 with TRBJ2-4, with 10 bases fitting TRBD1. This CDR3 spans 14 amino acids. Germline CDR1 is DFQATT and CDR2 is SNEGSKA (reference sequence). Germline trimming cut 6 bases from V and 7 bases from J; bases unmatched to any gene: 9.

The V and J genes are TRBV20-1 and TRBJ2-5; 8 bases are a match to TRBD2. The junction had 9 bases not matched to a gene; V was cut back by 5 bases and J by 1 base. The CDR3 has 15 amino acids. The germline V gene has CDR1 DFQATT and CDR2 SNEGSKA (reference sequence). This CDR3 reads CSALGKAGAQETQYF. Here the CDR3 DNA reads TGCAGTGCTCTGGGGAAAGCGGGGGCCCAAGAGACCCAGTACTTC.

CDR3 residues: CASSQGGGSADTQYF. In nucleotides, the CDR3 is TGTGCCAGCAGTCAGGGAGGGGGATCTGCAGATACGCAGTATTTT. The chain is built from TRBV6-5 and TRBJ2-3; the D gene is possibly TRBD2 (7 bases). The CDR3 runs 15 residues. Trimming stripped 5 bases from V and 4 bases from J, with 16 bases between. Germline CDR1 and CDR2: MNHEY and SVGAGI.

This clonotype was seen a single time. Since no conserved phenylalanine or tryptophan closes the CDR3, a read error is the likely cause. The chain uses TRBV5-4 and TRBJ2-1; 8 positions agree with TRBD2. Per germline, CDR1 SGHNT and CDR2 YYREEE (reference sequence). The junction had 14 bases not matched to a gene; V was cut back by 0 bases and J by 9 bases. This CDR3 region has 17 residues. CDR3 in amino acids: CASSLGPRLEAGAEQFS. CDR3 coding DNA: TGTGCCAGCAGCTTGGGGCCCCGCTTGGAAGCGGGGGCTGAGCAGTTCTCC.

This clonotype was seen a handful of times. This chain joins TRBV19 and TRBJ1-2, with a tentative D call TRBD1 (5 bases). CDR3 length equals 12 residues. V was clipped by 0 bases and J by 11 bases, with 10 bases between them. Germline assignment: CDR1 LNHDA and CDR2 SQIVND (reference sequence). This CDR3 reads CASSIDDRRYTF. The CDR3 nucleotides read TGTGCCAGTAGTATAGATGACAGACGGTACACCTTC.

The chain carries TRBV15 and TRBJ1-6, with unresolved D. The CDR3 runs to 11 residues. Trimming took off 3 bases at V and 14 bases at J, with 8 bases between the two ends. CDR1 and CDR2 from the germline V gene are LNHNV and YYDKDF (reference sequence). The CDR3: CATSRGTSLHF. CDR3 nucleotides: TGTGCCACCAGCAGGGGCACTTCCCTCCACTTT.

The chain carries TRBV12-3 or TRBV12-4 and TRBJ1-2; D not resolved. The CDR3 has 11 amino acids. The V end was cut by 5 bases, the J end by 7 bases, with 8 bases between. CDR3 sequence reads: CASSQLGGYTF. The CDR3 DNA is TGTGCCAGCAGTCAACTTGGTGGCTACACCTTC.

CDR3 sequence reads: CASSPQRGSLVSYEQYF. CDR3 DNA: TGCGCCAGCAGCCCACAGCGGGGGTCTTTGGTCTCCTACGAGCAGTACTTC. This rearrangement joins TRBV4-1 to TRBJ2-7; 8 nucleotides match TRBD2. V lost 4 bases and J lost 0; bases outside the gene matches: 11. The CDR3 loop spans 17 amino acids. Per the germline V gene, CDR1 is MGHRA and CDR2 is YSYEKL.

This clonotype turned up a few times. The chain recombines TRBV7-2 with TRBJ2-1; perhaps TRBD2 as D (5 bases). The V end was cut by 5 bases, the J end by 10 bases, with 15 bases between. This CDR3 comprises 13 residues. From germline, CDR1 is SGHTA and CDR2 FQGNSA. CDR3 amino acids: CASSRRTPSEQFF. DNA of the CDR3: TGTGCCAGCAGCCGTAGGACTCCTAGCGAGCAGTTCTTC.

V usage is TRBV11-2 and J usage is TRBJ1-1; TRBD1 might be the D (6 bases). The germline V gene encodes CDR1 SGHAT and CDR2 FQNNGV. V was shortened by 3 bases and J by 0 bases, with 14 bases between the two germline ends. The CDR3 is 16 amino acids. CDR3 nucleotides: TGTGCCAGCAGCTTGGCCCCACAGGGCCTGAACACTGAAGCTTTCTTT. As protein: CASSLAPQGLNTEAFF.

The rearrangement links TRBV19 to TRBJ1-6, with TRBD1 matching over 8 bases. Germline CDR1 LNHDA, CDR2 SQIVND (reference sequence). The CDR3 consists of 13 residues. V shed 9 bases and J 6 bases; nucleotides not matched to a gene: 4. The CDR3: CASHRGTNSPLHF. The CDR3 nucleotides read TGTGCCAGCCACAGGGGGACTAATTCACCCCTCCACTTT. Full variable domain (outside the CDR3, taken from reference TRBV19 and TRBJ1-6): DGGITQSPKYLFRKEGQNVTLSCEQNLNHDAMYWYRQDPGQGLRLIYYSQIVNDFQKGDIAEGYSVSREKKESFPLTVTSAQKNPTAFYLCASHRGTNSPLHFGNGTRLTVT.

The chain uses TRBV4-1 and TRBJ1-6; 7 bases map to TRBD1. V dropped 2 bases and J dropped 12; count of bases not matched to a gene: 16. Germline lookup yields CDR1 MGHRA and CDR2 YSYEKL. This CDR3 has 17 residues. The CDR3 is CASSQIVGGAPGGPLHF. CDR3 sequence (DNA): TGCGCCAGCAGCCAAATTGTCGGGGGCGCCCCAGGGGGACCCCTCCACTTT.

This chain links TRBV12-3 or TRBV12-4 with TRBJ1-2, with a possible D match to TRBD1 (6 bases). The length of the CDR3 is 13 residues. The V end was cut by 8 bases, the J end by 4 bases, with 14 bases between. The DNA of the CDR3 is TGTGCCAGCGGAGCCTGGGGGCCCTATGGCTACACCTTC. This encodes CASGAWGPYGYTF.

The chain is built from TRBV21-1 and TRBJ2-7; no DNA check was done on the table's D call, TRBD1. TRBV21-1 is given as a pseudogene. The CDR3 has 12 residues. CDR3 loop: CASSTRQRAEYF. CDR3 nucleotide sequence: TGTGCCAGCAGCACAAGACAGCGAGCAGAGTACTTC.

To note about this clonotype: Compared with germline, one end of the junction differs, possibly owing to a read error. This chain connects TRBV12-3 or TRBV12-4 to TRBJ1-5; a weak D match, TRBD1 (5 bases). The CDR3 totals 13 residues. The CDR3 nucleotides read TGTGCCAGCAGTCAGGGACCGAATCTGCCCCAGCATTTT. The encoded protein is CASSQGPNLPQHF.

V and J are TRBV3-1 and TRBJ2-3; maybe TRBD2 (5 bases). The CDR3 spans 15 residues. Per the germline V gene, CDR1 is LGHDT and CDR2 is YNNKEL (reference sequence). Trimming took off 0 bases at V and 3 bases at J, with 10 bases between the two ends. CDR3 loop: CASSQDGGRTDTQYF. CDR3 DNA sequence: TGTGCCAGCAGCCAAGATGGAGGTAGGACAGATACGCAGTATTTT.